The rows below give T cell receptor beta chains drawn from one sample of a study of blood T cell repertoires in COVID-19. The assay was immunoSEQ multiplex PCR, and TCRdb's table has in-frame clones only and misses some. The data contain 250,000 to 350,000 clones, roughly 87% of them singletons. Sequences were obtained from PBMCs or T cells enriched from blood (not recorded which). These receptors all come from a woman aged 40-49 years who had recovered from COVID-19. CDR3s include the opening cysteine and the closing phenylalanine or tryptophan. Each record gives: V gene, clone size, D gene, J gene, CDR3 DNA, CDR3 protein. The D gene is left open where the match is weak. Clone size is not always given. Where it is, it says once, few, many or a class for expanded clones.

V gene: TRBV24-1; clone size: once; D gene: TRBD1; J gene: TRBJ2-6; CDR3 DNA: TGTGCCACCAGTGATTCGCCGGGACAGGGCCTCTCTGGGGCCAACGTCCTGACTTTC; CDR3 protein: CATSDSPGQGLSGANVLTF
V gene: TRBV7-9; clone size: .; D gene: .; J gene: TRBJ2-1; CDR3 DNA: TGTGCCAGCAGCTTAGCGCGCCCCTTATACAATGAGCAGTTCTTC; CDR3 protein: CASSLARPLYNEQFF
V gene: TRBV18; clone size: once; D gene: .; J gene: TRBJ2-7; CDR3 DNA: TGTGCCAGCTCAGATGGGACTCACTACGAGCAGTACTTC; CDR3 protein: CASSDGTHYEQYF
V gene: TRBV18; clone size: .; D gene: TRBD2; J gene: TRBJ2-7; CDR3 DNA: TGTGCCAGCTCACGGGGGACTAGCGGGGGCCGGTACGAGCAGTACTTC; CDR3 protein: CASSRGTSGGRYEQYF
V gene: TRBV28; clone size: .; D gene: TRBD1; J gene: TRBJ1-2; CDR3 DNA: TGTGCCAGCAGTGGCTGGGACAGGAGTTTCTATGGCTACACCTTC; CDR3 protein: CASSGWDRSFYGYTF
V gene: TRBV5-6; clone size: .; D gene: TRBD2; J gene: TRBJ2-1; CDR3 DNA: TGTGCCAGCAGCTTGAAAGGAGCGGGAGTGGGTAATGAGCAGTTCTTC; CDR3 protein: CASSLKGAGVGNEQFF
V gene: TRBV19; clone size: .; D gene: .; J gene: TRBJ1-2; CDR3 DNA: TGTGCCAGTAGTATTCTATCGACTAACTATGGCTACACCTTC; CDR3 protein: CASSILSTNYGYTF
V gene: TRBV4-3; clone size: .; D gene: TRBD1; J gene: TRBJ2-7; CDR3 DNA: TGCGCCAGCAGCCAGGGGACAGGGGACTACGAGCAGTACTTC; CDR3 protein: CASSQGTGDYEQYF
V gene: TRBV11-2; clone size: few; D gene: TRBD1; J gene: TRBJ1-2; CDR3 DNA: TGTGCCAGCAGCTTAGTGCAGGGGGCGAGTGACTATGGCTACACCTTC; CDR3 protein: CASSLVQGASDYGYTF
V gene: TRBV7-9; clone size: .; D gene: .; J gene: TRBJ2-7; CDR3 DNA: TGTGCCAGCAGCCCGCGGGACAGATTATACGAGCAGTACTTC; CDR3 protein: CASSPRDRLYEQYF
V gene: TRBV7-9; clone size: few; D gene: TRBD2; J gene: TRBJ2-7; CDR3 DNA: TGTGCCAGCAGCGGACTAGCGGCAAGTCAGTACTTC; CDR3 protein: CASSGLAASQYF
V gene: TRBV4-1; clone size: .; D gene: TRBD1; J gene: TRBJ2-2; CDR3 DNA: TGCGCCAGCAGCCCTTCGGACAGGGGGACCGGGGAGCTGTTTTTT; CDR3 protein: CASSPSDRGTGELFF
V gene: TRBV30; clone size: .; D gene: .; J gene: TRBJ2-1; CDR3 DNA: TGTGCCTGGTGCGATGGACTGAGAAATGAGCAGTTCTTC; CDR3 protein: CAWCDGLRNEQFF
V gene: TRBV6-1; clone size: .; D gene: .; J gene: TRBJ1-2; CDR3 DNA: TGTGCCAGCAGTGAATCCGGCTATGGCTACACCTTC; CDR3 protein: CASSESGYGYTF
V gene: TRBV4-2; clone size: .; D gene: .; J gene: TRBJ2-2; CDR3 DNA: TGTGCCAGCAGCCAAGATAGTCGAGAGGCTGGGACCGGGGAGCTGTTTTTT; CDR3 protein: CASSQDSREAGTGELFF
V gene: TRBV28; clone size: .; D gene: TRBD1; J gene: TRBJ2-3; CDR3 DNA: TGTGCCAGCAGCCTCACAGGGGTGGGCACAGATACGCAGTATTTT; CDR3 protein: CASSLTGVGTDTQYF
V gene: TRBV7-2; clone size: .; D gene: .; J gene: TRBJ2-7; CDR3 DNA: TGTGCCAGCAGCCCATTGATGGGCCACGAGCAGTACTTC; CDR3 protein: CASSPLMGHEQYF
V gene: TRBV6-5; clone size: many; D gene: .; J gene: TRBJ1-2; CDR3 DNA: TGTGCCAGTTCCCCCTCCACCGGGACATCGTATGGCTACACCTTC; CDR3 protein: CASSPSTGTSYGYTF
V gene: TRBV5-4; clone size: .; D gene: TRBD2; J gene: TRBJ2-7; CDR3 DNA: TGTGCCAGCAGTAGGGACTACTCCTACGAGCAGTACTTC; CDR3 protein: CASSRDYSYEQYF
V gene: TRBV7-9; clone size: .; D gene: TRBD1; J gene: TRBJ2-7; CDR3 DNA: TGTGCCAGCAGCTTATATGGTGGGACAGACACCTACGAGCAGTACTTC; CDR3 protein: CASSLYGGTDTYEQYF
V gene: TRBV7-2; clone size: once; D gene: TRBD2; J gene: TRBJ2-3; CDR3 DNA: TGTGCCAGCAGCCAATTTAGCGGGAGTCCCCCAGATACGCAGTATTTT; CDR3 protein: CASSQFSGSPPDTQYF
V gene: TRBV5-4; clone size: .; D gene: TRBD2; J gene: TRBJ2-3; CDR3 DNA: TGTGCCAGCAGCCAAACCGGGACTAGCAGCGATACGCAGTATTTT; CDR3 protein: CASSQTGTSSDTQYF
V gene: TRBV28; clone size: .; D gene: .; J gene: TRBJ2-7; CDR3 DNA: TGTGCCAGCAGTGAATTGGGGGCCAACTCCTACGAGCAGTACTTC; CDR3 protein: CASSELGANSYEQYF
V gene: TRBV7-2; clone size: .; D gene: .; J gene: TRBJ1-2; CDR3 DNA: TGTGCCACCCGGGCCGGGGGGCCTGGCTACACCTTC; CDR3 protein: CATRAGGPGYTF
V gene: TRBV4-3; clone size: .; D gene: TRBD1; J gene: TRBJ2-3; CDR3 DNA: TGCGCCAGCAGCACCTGGGACAGCCCGGGAACAGATACGCAGTATTTT; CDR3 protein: CASSTWDSPGTDTQYF
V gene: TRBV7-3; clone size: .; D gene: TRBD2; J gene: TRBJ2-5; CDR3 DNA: TGTGCCAGCAGCTTAGAGCCTCTAGCGGGAGAGGAGACCCAGTACTTC; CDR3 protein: CASSLEPLAGEETQYF
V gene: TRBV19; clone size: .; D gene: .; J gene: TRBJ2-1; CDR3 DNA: TGTGCCAGTAGTATAGCCGGGAGTCCTTTTTATGAGCAGTTCTTC; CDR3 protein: CASSIAGSPFYEQFF
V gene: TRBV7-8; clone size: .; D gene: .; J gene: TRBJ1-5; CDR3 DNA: TGTGCCAGCAGCGTCTGGACAGTGGAATTTTCTCAGCCCCAGCATTTT; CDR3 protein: CASSVWTVEFSQPQHF
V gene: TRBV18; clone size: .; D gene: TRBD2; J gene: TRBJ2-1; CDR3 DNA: TGTGCCAGCTCACGACCGGGACTAGCCCAACTTAGCTCCTACAATGAGCAGTTCTTC; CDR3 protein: CASSRPGLAQLSSYNEQFF
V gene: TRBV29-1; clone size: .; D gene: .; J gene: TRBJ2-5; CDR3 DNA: TGCAGCGTTGGGGGCAGTCAAGAGACCCAGTACTTC; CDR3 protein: CSVGGSQETQYF
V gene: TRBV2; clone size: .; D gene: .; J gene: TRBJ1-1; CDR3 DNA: TGTGCCAGCGTCGGTCAGGGGATGAACACTGAAGCTTTCTTT; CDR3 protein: CASVGQGMNTEAFF
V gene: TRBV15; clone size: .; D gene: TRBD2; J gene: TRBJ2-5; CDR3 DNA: TGTGCCACCAGCCGACTAGCGGGAGAGACCCAGTACTTC; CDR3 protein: CATSRLAGETQYF
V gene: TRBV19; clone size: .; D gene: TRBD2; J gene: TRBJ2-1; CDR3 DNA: TGTGCCACGACCTCCGGGACTAGAGTGGGTGAGCAGTTCTTC; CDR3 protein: CATTSGTRVGEQFF
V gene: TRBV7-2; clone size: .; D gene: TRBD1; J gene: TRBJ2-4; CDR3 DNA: TGTGCCAGCAGCTTAGCTATAACAGGGGGTAACATTCAGTACTTC; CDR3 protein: CASSLAITGGNIQYF
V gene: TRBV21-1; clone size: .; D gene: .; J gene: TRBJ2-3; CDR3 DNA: TGTGCCAGCCTCCTGGACAGAAGCACAGATACGCAGTATTTT; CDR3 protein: CASLLDRSTDTQYF
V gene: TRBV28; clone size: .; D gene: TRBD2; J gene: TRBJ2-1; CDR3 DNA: TGTGCCAGCAGGGGGACTAGCGGAAACAATGAGCAGTTCTTC; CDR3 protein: CASRGTSGNNEQFF
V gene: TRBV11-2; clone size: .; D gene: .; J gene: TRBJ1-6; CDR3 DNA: TGTGCCAGCAGCTCCGGTGGGGCAGGGGTTTATAATTCACCCCTCCACTTT; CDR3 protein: CASSSGGAGVYNSPLHF
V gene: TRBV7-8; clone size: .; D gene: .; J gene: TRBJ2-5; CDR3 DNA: TGTGCCAGCAGCACACGGATTCCCAGTCGGGCCCAGTACTTC; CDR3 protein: CASSTRIPSRAQYF
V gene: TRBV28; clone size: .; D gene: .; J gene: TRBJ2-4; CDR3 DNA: TGTGCCAGCAGAAACCGGGACACCAAAAACATTCAGTACTTC; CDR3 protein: CASRNRDTKNIQYF
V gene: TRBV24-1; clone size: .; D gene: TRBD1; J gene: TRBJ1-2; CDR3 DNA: TGTGCCACCAGTGACTCCTGGACAGGTTTAGGTGGCTACACCTTC; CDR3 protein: CATSDSWTGLGGYTF
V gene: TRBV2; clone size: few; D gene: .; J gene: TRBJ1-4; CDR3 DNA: TGTGCCAGCAGTGCCTGGGGGGAACCATCAACTAATGAAAAACTGTTTTTT; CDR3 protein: CASSAWGEPSTNEKLFF
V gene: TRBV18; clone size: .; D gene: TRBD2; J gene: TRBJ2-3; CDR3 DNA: TGTGCCAGCTCACAGGGGACTAGCGGGAGCACAGATACGCAGTATTTT; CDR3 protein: CASSQGTSGSTDTQYF
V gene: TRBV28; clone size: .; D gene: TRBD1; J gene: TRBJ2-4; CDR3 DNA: TGTGCCAGCCGGGACAGACAACACATTCAGTACTTC; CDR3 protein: CASRDRQHIQYF
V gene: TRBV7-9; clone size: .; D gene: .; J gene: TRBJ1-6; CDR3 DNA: TGTGCCAGCAGCTACGGACAGAATAATTCACCCCTCCACTTT; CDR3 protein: CASSYGQNNSPLHF
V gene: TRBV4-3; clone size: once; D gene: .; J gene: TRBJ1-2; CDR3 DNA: TGCGCCAGCAGCCAAGATGCCGGCAGGGGCTATGGCTACACCTTC; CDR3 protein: CASSQDAGRGYGYTF
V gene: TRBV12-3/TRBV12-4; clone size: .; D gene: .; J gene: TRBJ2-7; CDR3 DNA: TGTGCCAGCAGTTGGGGCAGCTCCTACGAGCAGTACTTC; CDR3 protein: CASSWGSSYEQYF
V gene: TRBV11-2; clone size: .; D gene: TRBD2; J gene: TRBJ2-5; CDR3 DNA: TGTGCCAGCAGGAAGATAGCGGGGAAAGAGACCCAGTACTTC; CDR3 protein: CASRKIAGKETQYF
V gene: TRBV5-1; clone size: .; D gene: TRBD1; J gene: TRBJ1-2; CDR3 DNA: TGCGCCAGCAGCTTGGCCCCGGGACAGGGTTACGGCTACACCTTC; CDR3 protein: CASSLAPGQGYGYTF
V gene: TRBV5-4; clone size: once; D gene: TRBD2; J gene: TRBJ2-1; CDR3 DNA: TGTGCCAGCACCTCGGGTGGACTAGCGCGGCGGGGTGAGCAGTTCTTC; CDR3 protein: CASTSGGLARRGEQFF
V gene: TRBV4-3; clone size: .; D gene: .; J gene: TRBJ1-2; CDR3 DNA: TGCGCCAGCAGCCAAGATCGGGCGGGGAACTATGGCTACACCTTC; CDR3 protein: CASSQDRAGNYGYTF
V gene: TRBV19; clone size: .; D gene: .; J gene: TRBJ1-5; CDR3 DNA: TGTGCCAGTACCGAGACGGGAGTCAGCAATCAGCCCCAGCATTTT; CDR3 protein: CASTETGVSNQPQHF
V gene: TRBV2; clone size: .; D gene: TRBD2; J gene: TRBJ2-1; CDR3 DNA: TGTGCCAGCAGTGTCCGGGAGGGACACAATGAGCAGTTCTTC; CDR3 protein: CASSVREGHNEQFF
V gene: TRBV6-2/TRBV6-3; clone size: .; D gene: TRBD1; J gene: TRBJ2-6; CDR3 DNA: TGTGCCAGCAGCCGGGACAGGGGGCCTGGGGCCAACGTCCTGACTTTC; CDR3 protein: CASSRDRGPGANVLTF
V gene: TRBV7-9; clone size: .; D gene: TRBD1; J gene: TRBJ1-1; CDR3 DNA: TGTGCCAGCAGCCCAGGGGGGAGACAGACTGAAGCTTTCTTT; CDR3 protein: CASSPGGRQTEAFF
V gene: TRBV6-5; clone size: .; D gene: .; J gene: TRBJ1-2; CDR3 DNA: TGTGCCAGCAGTTACCTAGGAACTAACTATGGCTACACCTTC; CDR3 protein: CASSYLGTNYGYTF
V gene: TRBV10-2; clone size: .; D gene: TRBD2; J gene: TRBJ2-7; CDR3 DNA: TGCGCCAGCATAGGACTAGCGGGAGGGAGTGGCGAGCAGTACTTC; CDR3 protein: CASIGLAGGSGEQYF